The 18 T cell receptor beta chains below all came from one sample that was sequenced in a study of preoperative IRX-2 immunotherapy in early breast cancer. Treatment: preoperative locoregional IRX-2 cytokine immunotherapy. Sequenced by immunoSEQ multiplex PCR; TCRdb stores in-frame clones only, minus some. The profile covers about 38,000 clones, with approximately 80% appearing a single time and around 1.4% taken by the ten largest. The source material was lymph node tissue, sampled after IRX-2 immunotherapy. All receptors come from a human donor with breast cancer.

The V call is TRBV10-1, the J call TRBJ1-3; D is ambiguous. CDR1 WNHNN and CDR2 SYGVQD come from the germline V gene (reference sequence). V shed 2 bases and J shed 0 bases, with 8 bases lying between them. CDR3 length equals 15 residues. CDR3 nucleotides: TGCGCCAGCAGTGAGAACCGCGCCTCTGGAAACACCATATATTTT. It is translated as CASSENRASGNTIYF.

The genes are TRBV7-6 and TRBJ2-3; D is unresolved. CDR1 is SGHVS, CDR2 FNYEAQ, per germline. V was clipped by 1 base and J by 3 bases, with 14 bases between them. This CDR3 spans 16 amino acids. Here the CDR3 DNA reads TGTGCCAGCAGCTTAGAGGCCAGCTCCCCGACAGATACGCAGTATTTT. It specifies CASSLEASSPTDTQYF. Full variable domain (outside the CDR3, taken from reference TRBV7-6 and TRBJ2-3): GAGVSQSPRYKVTKRGQDVALRCDPISGHVSLYWYRQALGQGPEFLTYFNYEAQQDKSGLPNDRFSAERPEGSISTLTIQRTEQRDSAMYRCASSLEASSPTDTQYFGPGTRLTVL.

The V gene is TRBV6-8, the J gene TRBJ2-7, with TRBD1 as a possible D gene (5 bases). Germline CDR1 and CDR2: MNHGY and SAAAGT. The CDR3 is made up of 17 amino acids. V lost 5 bases, J lost 1 base, and 21 bases lay in between. CDR3 bases: TGTGCCAGCAGTGGAACCACCAGGGTCGTAGGGTCCTACGAGCAGTACTTC. This translates into CASSGTTRVVGSYEQYF.

This chain joins TRBV11-3 and TRBJ1-2; D gene unclear. There are 15 residues in the CDR3. Germline lookup yields CDR1 SGHNT and CDR2 YENEEA. Between the trimmed V and J ends, which lost 2 bases and 2 bases, there was a span of 12 bases. CDR3 DNA sequence: TGTGCCAGCAGCTTACCGCCAGCGTTCAACTATGGCTACACCTTC. This encodes CASSLPPAFNYGYTF.

The chain has TRBV12-5 and TRBJ2-1; D remains unclear. Trimming cost V 5 bases and J 0 bases, with 14 bases left between them. The CDR3 covers 16 residues. Germline V lookup: CDR1 LGHNT, CDR2 FRNRAP. In DNA, the CDR3 is TGTGCTAGTGGTCCCCCAACCGGCGGCTCCTACAATGAGCAGTTCTTC. Its translation is CASGPPTGGSYNEQFF.

This clone is a singleton in its sample. The chain uses TRBV10-1 and TRBJ2-3; 9 bases fit TRBD2. Germline values: CDR1 WNHNN, CDR2 SYGVQD (reference sequence). The CDR3 spans 13 residues. V shed 5 bases, J shed 4 bases, and the junction held 1 base outside the gene matches. CDR3 nucleotides: TGCGCCAGCAGTAGCGGGGGGTCAGATACGCAGTATTTT. This translates into CASSSGGSDTQYF.

This chain links TRBV5-1 with TRBJ2-3, with 11 bases fitting TRBD2. From germline, CDR1 is SGHRS and CDR2 YFSETQ. The V gene end was trimmed by 0 bases and the J gene end by 4 bases; junction bases not matched to a gene: 4. CDR3 length: 16 residues. The DNA for the CDR3 is TGCGCCAGCAGCTTGGTTCTAGCGGGGGGAGCAGATACGCAGTATTTT. It codes for CASSLVLAGGADTQYF.

The chain couples TRBV1 to TRBJ1-2. TRBV1 is a documented pseudogene. The CDR3 covers 14 residues. The CDR3 region is CASSQGPKGYGYTF. In nucleotides, the CDR3 is TGCGCCAGCAGCCAAGGCCCAAAAGGGTATGGCTACACCTTC.

The DNA for the CDR3 is TGCAGCGCAGAGACAGCGCTAGGCCTCTATGGCTACACCTTC. As protein: CSAETALGLYGYTF. The V call is TRBV29-1, the J call TRBJ1-2, with D perhaps TRBD1 (5 bases). The CDR3 contains 14 residues. CDR1 is SQVTM and CDR2 is ANQGSEA in the germline V gene. V lost 7 bases to trimming and J lost 4 bases, with 19 bases between them. Looking up the rest from reference TRBV29-1 and TRBJ1-2 gives the full variable domain: SAVISQKPSRDICQRGTSLTIQCQVDSQVTMMFWYRQQPGQSLTLIATANQGSEATYESGFVIDKFPISRPNLTFSTLTVSNMSPEDSSIYLCSAETALGLYGYTFGSGTRLTVV.

Concerning this clone itself: The junction shows a germline mismatch at one end, possibly a read error. The V gene is TRBV30, the J gene TRBJ2-2; the D gene is possibly TRBD1 (5 bases). Per germline, CDR1 GTSNPN and CDR2 SVGIG (reference sequence). The CDR3 extends over 11 amino acids. The CDR3 reads CAWSVGAEMFF. CDR3 nucleotides: TGTGCCTGGAGTGTAGGGGCGGAGATGTTTTTT. Full variable domain (remainder filled in from reference TRBV30 and TRBJ2-2): SQTIHQWPATLVQPVGSPLSLECTVEGTSNPNLYWYRQAAGRGLQLLFYSVGIGQISSEVPQNLSASRPQDRQFILSSKKLLLSDSGFYLCAWSVGAEMFFGEGSRLTVL.

The rearrangement joins TRBV29-1 to TRBJ2-3, with D maybe TRBD2 (6 bases). Trimming took 3 bases from V and 0 from J, leaving 13 bases between them. The germline CDR1 and CDR2 sequences are SQVTM and ANQGSEA. The CDR3 covers 15 residues. The CDR3, as DNA: TGCAGCGTTGAGGAGGGTAGGACAAGCACAGATACGCAGTATTTT. This encodes CSVEEGRTSTDTQYF.

Written as DNA, the CDR3 is TGTGCCAGCAGTCGATCCGGTAGAGGCGGCGAGTATTTT. This encodes CASSRSGRGGEYF. The rearrangement links TRBV6-8 to TRBJ2-3; D gene unclear. This CDR3 spans 13 amino acids. V was shortened by 5 bases and J by 13 bases, with 19 bases between the two germline ends. Germline V gene data show CDR1 as MNHGY and CDR2 as SAAAGT.

This chain connects TRBV7-5 to TRBJ1-1. TRBV7-5 is a recognized pseudogene. This CDR3 is 14 amino acids long. The CDR3 loop reads CASSLGPGNTEAFF. CDR3 nucleotides: TGTGCCAGCAGCTTAGGCCCGGGGAACACTGAAGCTTTCTTT.

This chain joins TRBV11-3 and TRBJ1-4, with D uncertain. V lost 5 bases, J lost 0 bases, and 13 bases lay in between. There are 16 residues in the CDR3. Germline assignment: CDR1 SGHNT and CDR2 YENEEA. The CDR3 bases are TGTGCCAGCAGCATACGAGGGCCCACAACTAATGAAAAACTGTTTTTT. Its protein is CASSIRGPTTNEKLFF.

The J gene is TRBJ2-7, the V gene TRBV5-1; 8 bases agree with TRBD1. CDR3 length: 15 amino acids. CDR1 and CDR2 (germline): SGHRS, YFSETQ. Trimming took 1 base from V and 0 from J; bases not matched to a gene: 3. CDR3 nucleotide sequence: TGCGCCAGCAGCTTGACAGGGGGAAGCTCCTACGAGCAGTACTTC. Its translation: CASSLTGGSSYEQYF.

The rearrangement links TRBV28 to TRBJ2-2; perhaps TRBD1 as D (5 bases). Germline V lookup: CDR1 MDHEN, CDR2 SYDVKM. Deletions cut 5 bases from V and 4 bases from J, with 14 bases between. The CDR3 runs 15 residues. The CDR3 nucleotides read TGTGCCAGCAGTCCATGGGGCCGAGTCACCGGGGAGCTGTTTTTT. Its protein is CASSPWGRVTGELFF.

A single count supports this clone. V gene TRBV6-8 combines with J gene TRBJ1-1, with 8 bases aligning to TRBD1. The V gene's germline CDR1 is MNHGY and CDR2 SAAAGT. V was clipped by 6 bases and J by 0 bases; unmatched bases: 12. The CDR3 contains 17 residues. Here the CDR3 DNA reads TGTGCCAGCAGCTGGACAGGGTCTTTTCTAATGAACACTGAAGCTTTCTTT. It specifies CASSWTGSFLMNTEAFF.

This clone was observed a single time. The gene calls are TRBV28 and TRBJ2-7; 13 nucleotides align to TRBD2. CDR3 size: 14 residues. V was clipped by 7 bases and J by 9 bases; unmatched bases: 9. Germline V gene lookup returns CDR1 MDHEN and CDR2 SYDVKM. For the CDR3, the DNA is TGTGCCAGCACTTCGGGACTAGCGGGGAATTTGCAGTACTTC. Translating gives CASTSGLAGNLQYF.